This T cell receptor (beta chain) stems from a study of CD8+ T cells in alopecia areata. Treatment noted: oral pan-JAK inhibitor, 5-10 mg twice daily. cDNA reverse transcribed from extracted RNA served as the sequencing template. TCRdb's copy holds only in-frame clones and misses some; the assay was immunoSEQ multiplex PCR. The sample has 95,000 to 110,000 clones; around 84% are singletons. This receptor was obtained from a human donor with alopecia areata. The source material was CD8+ T cells sorted from blood, sampled at week 24, from a patient treated with tofacitinib.

CDR3 nucleotide sequence: TGTGCCAGTAGTCCCGGGGGGCCTTTCCAGTACTTC. This translates into CASSPGGPFQYF. This rearrangement joins TRBV19 to TRBJ2-5, with a possible D match to TRBD2 (7 bases). Trimming removed 5 bases from V and 10 bases from J, with 14 bases in between. The germline V gene has CDR1 LNHDA and CDR2 SQIVND (reference sequence). The CDR3 totals 12 residues.